These 7 T cell receptor beta chains were sequenced from one sample in a study of T cell clones after liver transplantation. Sequenced by immunoSEQ multiplex PCR; TCRdb stores in-frame clones only, minus some. The sample shows more than 10,000 clones, 70% to 85% of them seen only once. The sequences come from CD8+ T cells from blood, collected at the 22-month timepoint. The source of these receptors is a human patient who received a liver transplant. Some of the T cells might come from the graft donor.

V usage is TRBV6-6 and J usage is TRBJ1-5, with D hard to call. CDR3 length equals 14 residues. V lost 5 bases to trimming and J lost 0 bases, with 8 bases between them. Germline V CDR1 and CDR2: MNHNY, SVGAGI (reference sequence). CDR3: CASSPLYSNQPQHF. In nucleotides, the CDR3 is TGTGCCAGCAGTCCTCTTTATAGCAATCAGCCCCAGCATTTT.

This rearrangement joins TRBV5-4 to TRBJ2-7, with D possibly matching TRBD2 (5 bases). Trimming took 4 bases from V and 3 from J, leaving 11 bases between them. Germline CDR1 SGHNT, CDR2 YYREEE (reference sequence). The CDR3 totals 13 residues. CDR3 sequence: CASSNSGIYEQYF. Here the CDR3 DNA reads TGTGCCAGCAGCAACTCGGGGATCTACGAGCAGTACTTC.

The CDR3 coding sequence is TGTGCCAGCACCGCAGGGGGGCCTGAAGCTTTCTTT. Its translation is CASTAGGPEAFF. The chain carries TRBV6-5 and TRBJ1-1, with 7 nucleotides matching TRBD1. The V and J ends lost 7 bases and 6 bases, in that order; junction bases with no gene match: 5. CDR1 is MNHEY, CDR2 SVGAGI, per germline. The CDR3 is 12 amino acids.

This clone was counted between two and nine times. V usage is TRBV25-1 and J usage is TRBJ1-2; possibly TRBD1 for D (5 bases). This CDR3 has 13 amino acids. Trimming took off 2 bases at V and 8 bases at J, with 12 bases between the two ends. Germline V gene sequence: CDR1 MGHDK, CDR2 SYGVNS. CDR3 coding DNA: TGTGCCAGCAGTGAAAGCTGGGGGAAAGGCTACACCTTC. This sequence encodes CASSESWGKGYTF.

This rearrangement joins TRBV6-1 to TRBJ1-3, with D possibly matching TRBD1 (5 bases). The V and J ends lost 7 bases and 4 bases respectively, with 11 bases between them. CDR3 length: 13 amino acids. CDR1 is MNHNS and CDR2 is SASEGT in the germline V gene. CDR3 DNA sequence: TGTGCCAGCATAACTAAGGGGGGAAACACCATATATTTT. This encodes CASITKGGNTIYF.

This chain links TRBV6-6 with TRBJ1-4; D unclear. The germline CDR1 and CDR2 sequences are MNHNY and SVGAGI (reference sequence). This CDR3 contains 14 residues. The V and J ends lost 8 bases and 8 bases respectively, with 18 bases between them. In nucleotides, the CDR3 is TGTGCCAGCCGTAACTGGGCGAAGGAAGAAAAACTGTTTTTT. Its translation: CASRNWAKEEKLFF.

V and J are TRBV4-1 and TRBJ1-5, with D maybe TRBD1 (5 bases). Trimming shortened V by 4 bases and J by 4 bases, and 8 bases separated the two germline ends. From germline, CDR1 is MGHRA and CDR2 YSYEKL. The CDR3 sequence is 13 residues long. The DNA for the CDR3 is TGCGCCAGCAGCCTGGGGCGTAATCAGCCCCAGCATTTT. Translation gives CASSLGRNQPQHF.